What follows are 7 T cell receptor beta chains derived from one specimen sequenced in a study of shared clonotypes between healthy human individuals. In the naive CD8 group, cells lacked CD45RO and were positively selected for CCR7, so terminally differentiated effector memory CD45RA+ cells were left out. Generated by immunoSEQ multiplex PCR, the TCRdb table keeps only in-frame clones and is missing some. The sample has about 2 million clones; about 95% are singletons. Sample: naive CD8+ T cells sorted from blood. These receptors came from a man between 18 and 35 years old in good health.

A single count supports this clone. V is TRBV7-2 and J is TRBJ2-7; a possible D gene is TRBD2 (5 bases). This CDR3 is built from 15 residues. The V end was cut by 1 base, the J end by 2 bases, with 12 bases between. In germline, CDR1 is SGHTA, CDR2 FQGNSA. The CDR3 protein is CASSLVGVTAYEQYF. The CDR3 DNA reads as TGTGCCAGCAGCTTAGTGGGAGTCACAGCCTACGAGCAGTACTTC. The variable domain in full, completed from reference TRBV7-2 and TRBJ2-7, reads GAGVSQSPSNKVTEKGKDVELRCDPISGHTALYWYRQSLGQGLEFLIYFQGNSAPDKSGLPSDRFSAERTGGSVSTLTIQRTQQEDSAVYLCASSLVGVTAYEQYFGPGTRLTVT.

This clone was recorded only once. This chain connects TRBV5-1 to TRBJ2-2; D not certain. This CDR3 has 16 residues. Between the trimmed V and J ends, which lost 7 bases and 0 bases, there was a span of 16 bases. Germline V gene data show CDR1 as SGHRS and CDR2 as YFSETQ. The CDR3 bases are TGCGCCAGCTCTCTGGACGGGCCCACGAACACCGGGGAGCTGTTTTTT. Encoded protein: CASSLDGPTNTGELFF.

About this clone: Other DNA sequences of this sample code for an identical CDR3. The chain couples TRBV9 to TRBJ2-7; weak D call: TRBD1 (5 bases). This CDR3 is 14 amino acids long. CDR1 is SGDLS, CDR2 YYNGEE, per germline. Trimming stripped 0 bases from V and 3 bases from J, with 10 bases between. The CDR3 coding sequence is TGTGCCAGCAGCGTAGGGGGCCTTAACTACGAGCAGTACTTC. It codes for CASSVGGLNYEQYF.

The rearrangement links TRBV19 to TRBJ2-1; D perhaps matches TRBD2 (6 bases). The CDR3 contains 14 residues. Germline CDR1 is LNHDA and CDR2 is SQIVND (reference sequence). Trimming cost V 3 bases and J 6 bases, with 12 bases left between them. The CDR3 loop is CASSMGTAFNEQFF. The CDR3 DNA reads TGTGCCAGTAGTATGGGGACTGCCTTCAATGAGCAGTTCTTC. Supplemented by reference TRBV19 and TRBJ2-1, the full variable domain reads DGGITQSPKYLFRKEGQNVTLSCEQNLNHDAMYWYRQDPGQGLRLIYYSQIVNDFQKGDIAEGYSVSREKKESFPLTVTSAQKNPTAFYLCASSMGTAFNEQFFGPGTRLTVL.

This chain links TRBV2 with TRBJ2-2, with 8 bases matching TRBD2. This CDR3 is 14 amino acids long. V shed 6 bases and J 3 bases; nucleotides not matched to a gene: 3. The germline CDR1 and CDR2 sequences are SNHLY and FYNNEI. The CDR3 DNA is TGTGCCAGCAGGCTAGCGGGCTACACCGGGGAGCTGTTTTTT. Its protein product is CASRLAGYTGELFF.

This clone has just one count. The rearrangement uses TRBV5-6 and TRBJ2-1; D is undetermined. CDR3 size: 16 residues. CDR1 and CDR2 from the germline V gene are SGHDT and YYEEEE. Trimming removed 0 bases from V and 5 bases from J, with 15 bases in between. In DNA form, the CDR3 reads TGTGCCAGCAGCTTGGGAGACGGCGTCTGGAACAATGAGCAGTTCTTC. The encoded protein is CASSLGDGVWNNEQFF.

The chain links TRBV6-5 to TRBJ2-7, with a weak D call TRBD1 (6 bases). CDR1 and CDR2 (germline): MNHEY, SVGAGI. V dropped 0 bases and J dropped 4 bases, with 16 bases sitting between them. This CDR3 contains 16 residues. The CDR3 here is CASSYSSGQIIYEQYF. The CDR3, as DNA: TGTGCCAGCAGTTACTCCTCCGGACAGATAATATACGAGCAGTACTTC.